The 15 T cell receptor beta chains presented below share a single source sample, sequenced in a study of tumor-infiltrating lymphocytes in primary liver carcinoma. A constant-region primer primed TCR beta cDNA synthesis from roughly 500 ng of total RNA. Libraries for TCR beta were built through three nested multiplex PCR rounds, which together made up a slightly modified ARM-PCR procedure. A C-beta reverse primer was combined with TRBV1-TRBV30 forward primers in the first two PCR rounds, and each round had around 11 cycles. TCRdb processed the multiplex PCR reads anew with MiXCR; each CDR3 protein has one entry. This table has roughly 200,000 distinct CDR3 sequences, about 85% appearing once. Unsorted bulk tissue of about 19-31 mg yielded co-extracted RNA and DNA. Material for sequencing was tumor tissue from primary liver carcinoma. The source of these receptors is a man aged 35-49 years with primary liver carcinoma and hepatitis B virus infection.

In the case of this clonotype: The junction differs from germline at one of its ends, possibly a read error. The chain employs TRBV11-2 and TRBJ2-2; D is ambiguous. Germline V gene lookup returns CDR1 SGHAT and CDR2 FQNNGV. The CDR3 runs 17 residues. The CDR3 sequence: CVSSLDQWGRDTGELFF. The CDR3 bases are TGTGTCAGCAGCTTAGATCAATGGGGTAGGGACACCGGGGAGCTGTTTTTT.

Turning to this clonotype: The junction departs from the called germline gene at one end, perhaps through a read error. V gene TRBV12-3 or TRBV12-4 combines with J gene TRBJ2-2; the D gene is possibly TRBD2 (5 bases). The CDR3 extends over 14 amino acids. The CDR3 DNA follows: TGTGTCAGCAGTTACTACGTGGGCACCGGGGAGCGGTTTTTT. Amino acids: CVSSYYVGTGERFF.

A remark on this clonotype: A much larger clonotype is one base distant, so this may be a read error. The rearrangement links TRBV18 to TRBJ1-5; D is uncertain. In germline, CDR1 is KGHSH, CDR2 LQKENI. The CDR3 runs to 14 residues. Trimming removed 2 bases at V and 5 bases at J, with 10 bases between. The CDR3 loop is CASSPTGRHQPQHF. The CDR3, as DNA: TGTGCCAGCTCACCAACGGGGAGGCATCAGCCCCAGCATTTT.

A word on this clonotype: A read error may produce the germline difference seen at one junction end. The gene calls are TRBV12-3 or TRBV12-4 and TRBJ2-2; TRBD2 might be the D (6 bases). This CDR3 is built from 11 residues. The CDR3 protein is CARSSRRELFF. CDR3 nucleotide sequence: TGTGCCAGGAGTTCCCGGAGGGAGCTCTTTTTT.

Comments on this clonotype: At one end, the junction sequence differs from germline, possibly due to a read error. V is TRBV29-1 and J is TRBJ2-2, with 7 bases aligning to TRBD2. This CDR3 comprises 16 residues. CDR1 and CDR2 from the germline V gene are SQVTM and ANQGSEA. The CDR3 bases are TGCAGGGTTGCGGGACTATTGGCAACGAACACCGGGGAGCTGTTTTTT. It is translated as CRVAGLLATNTGELFF.

This clonotype was observed at least ten times. The rearrangement links TRBV28 to TRBJ1-3, with D unclear. The CDR3 spans 12 residues. The V gene lost 3 bases and the J gene lost 4 bases, with 4 bases spanning the gap. The germline V gene encodes CDR1 MDHEN and CDR2 SYDVKM. CDR3 sequence reads: CASSFGGNTIYF. In nucleotides, the CDR3 is TGTGCCAGCAGTTTTGGGGGAAACACCATATATTTT.

On this clonotype: As the CDR3 is not closed by the conserved phenylalanine or tryptophan, this likely results from a read error. The gene calls are TRBV29-1 and TRBJ1-2; D may be TRBD1 (5 bases). The CDR3 is 14 residues long. The germline V gene encodes CDR1 SQVTM and CDR2 ANQGSEA. CDR3 sequence (DNA): TGCAGTGTCAAGTTTAGACAGTCGATCTATGGCTACACCTTA. It is translated as CSVKFRQSIYGYTL.

The chain employs TRBV4-3 and TRBJ2-1; no reliable D call. CDR1 is LGHNA and CDR2 is YSLEER in the germline V gene. The V end lost 0 bases, the J end lost 8 bases, and 17 bases lay between the germline ends. The CDR3 covers 16 residues. The CDR3, as DNA: TGCGCCAGCAGCCAAGATCGGACGGGCTTCCACGATGAGCAGTTCTTC. This gives the protein CASSQDRTGFHDEQFF.

Regarding this clonotype: Given a much more abundant clone one base away, this may be a read error. The chain uses TRBV5-1 and TRBJ2-2; 7 bases agree with TRBD1. Per germline, CDR1 SGHRS and CDR2 YFSETQ. Unmatched junction bases numbered 10, after V lost 4 bases and J lost 1 base. This CDR3 has 17 residues. The CDR3, as DNA: TGCGCCAGCAGCCTTCGGCTCGACAGGGTGAACACCGGGGAGCTGTTTTTT. It yields the protein CASSLRLDRVNTGELFF.

This clonotype appeared a single time. The CDR3 DNA sequence: TGCAGCGTTAGGGGAGGGGACTTCTTCGCAGATACGCAGTATTTT. The encoded protein is CSVRGGDFFADTQYF. V usage is TRBV29-1 and J usage is TRBJ2-3, with 7 bases identical to TRBD2. Germline loops: CDR1 SQVTM, CDR2 ANQGSEA. This CDR3 has 15 residues. The V and J ends lost 5 bases and 4 bases, in that order; junction bases with no gene match: 12.

Note on this clonotype: Compared with germline, one end of the junction differs, possibly owing to a read error. The chain is built from TRBV10-3 and TRBJ1-2, with D possibly being TRBD1 (6 bases). There are 16 residues in the CDR3. Germline-derived CDR1 and CDR2 are ENHRY and SYGVKD. The CDR3 loop reads CAIRESTGLSAYGHTF. The DNA for the CDR3 is TGTGCCATCAGAGAGTCAACAGGGCTCTCAGCCTATGGCCACACCTTC.

As to this clonotype: One end of the junction varies from germline; a read error may be responsible. The V gene is TRBV6-5, the J gene TRBJ2-1; no clear D gene. Per germline, CDR1 MNHEY and CDR2 SVGAGI. The CDR3 length is 15 residues. DNA of the CDR3: TGTGCCAGCAGTTACGAGGCATGGGCGTCCAATGTGCAGTTCTTC. It encodes CASSYEAWASNVQFF.

Details on this clonotype: One base away lies a much larger clone, so this may be a sequencing read error. The chain couples TRBV28 to TRBJ2-2; D is uncertain. The germline gives CDR1 MDHEN, CDR2 SYDVKM. The CDR3 has 14 amino acids. Between the trimmed V and J ends, which lost 2 bases and 1 base, there was a span of 5 bases. The DNA of the CDR3 is TGTGCCAGCAGTTTAGGATGGAACACCGGGGAGCTGTTTTTT. Protein product: CASSLGWNTGELFF.

In the case of this clonotype: One junction end disagrees with the germline gene, perhaps due to a read error. CDR3 in DNA: TGTGGCAGCAGTTCAGGACTAGTCCAGGAGACCCAGTACTTC. The encoded protein is CGSSSGLVQETQYF. The V gene is TRBV6-1, the J gene TRBJ2-5; 7 bases agree with TRBD2. This CDR3 region has 14 residues. Germline CDR1 reads MNHNS; CDR2 reads SASEGT.

Of note for this clonotype: The conserved closing phenylalanine or tryptophan is absent in this CDR3, likely reflecting a read error. The chain combines TRBV5-1 with TRBJ2-7; TRBD1 matches at 7 bases. The CDR3 runs 14 residues. V lost 6 bases and J lost 7; bases outside the gene matches: 13. Germline CDR1 reads SGHRS; CDR2 reads YFSETQ. CDR3 region: CASTSNTGAGEQYL. CDR3 sequence (DNA): TGCGCCAGCACCTCCAACACAGGGGCTGGGGAGCAGTACCTC.